In its sample, the clone carrying this TCR beta chain was seen a few times. The antigen remains unidentified. This sample was included in a study of CD8 T cells in ankylosing spondylitis. The CDR3 spans 13 residues. V was clipped by 1 base and J by 8 bases, with 6 bases between them. CDR1 and CDR2 (germline): SEHNR, FQNEAQ (reference sequence). General study points: Matched synovial fluid from ankylosing spondylitis patients was reported to be enriched for disease-linked clones. Ankylosing spondylitis blood appeared to be characterized by a TCR beta motif of eight highly homologous variants. Past studies reported some motif variants in reactive arthritis synovial fluid and blood.

TCRdb re-called the 5' RACE reads with MiXCR, one entry per CDR3 protein. This sample yields roughly 700,000 distinct CDR3 sequences, of which under 20% are seen a single time; about a fifth belongs to the top ten. The receptor comes from a male donor with ankylosing spondylitis. The chain combines TRBV7-9 with TRBJ1-6; D remains unclear. The sequenced sample was blood, either unsorted or a sorted T cell fraction (not recorded which). The CDR3 is CASSLDGDSPLHF. In DNA, the CDR3 is TGTGCCAGCAGCTTAGATGGGGATTCACCCCTCCACTTT.